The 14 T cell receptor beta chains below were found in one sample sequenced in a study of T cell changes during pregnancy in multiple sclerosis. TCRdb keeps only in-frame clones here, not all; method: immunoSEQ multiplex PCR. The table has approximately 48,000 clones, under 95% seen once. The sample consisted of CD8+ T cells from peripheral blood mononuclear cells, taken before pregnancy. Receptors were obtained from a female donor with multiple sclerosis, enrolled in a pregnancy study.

The CDR3 loop reads CASSSLVTGRMNTEAFF. CDR3 bases: TGTGCCAGCAGTTCCCTCGTGACAGGGAGGATGAACACTGAAGCTTTCTTT. This rearrangement joins TRBV27 to TRBJ1-1; TRBD1 aligns across 7 bases. Trimming at V came to 4 bases and at J to 0 bases, leaving 11 bases not matched to a gene. The CDR3 contains 17 residues. CDR1 MNHEY and CDR2 SMNVEV come from the germline V gene (reference sequence).

As DNA, the CDR3 is TGTGCCAGCAGCTTAGACCGTGAGGAGGGACAGCCCCAGCATTTT. Protein: CASSLDREEGQPQHF. The chain couples TRBV7-9 to TRBJ1-5; D not certain. The length of the CDR3 is 15 residues. Trimming left V 1 base short and J 7 bases short, with 14 bases between. The germline CDR1 and CDR2 sequences are SEHNR and FQNEAQ (reference sequence).

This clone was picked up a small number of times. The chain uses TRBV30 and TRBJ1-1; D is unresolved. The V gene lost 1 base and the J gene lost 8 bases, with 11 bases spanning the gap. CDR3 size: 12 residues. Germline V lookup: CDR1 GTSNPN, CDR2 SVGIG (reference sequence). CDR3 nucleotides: TGTGCCTGGAGTGCCACGGGAGGGGAAGCTTTCTTT. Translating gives CAWSATGGEAFF.

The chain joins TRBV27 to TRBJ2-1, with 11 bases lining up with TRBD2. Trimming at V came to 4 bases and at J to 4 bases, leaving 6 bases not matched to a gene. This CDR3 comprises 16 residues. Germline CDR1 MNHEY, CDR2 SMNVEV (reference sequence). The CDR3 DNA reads TGTGCCAGCAGTTACTCGGGGACTAGCGGTTACAATGAGCAGTTCTTC. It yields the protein CASSYSGTSGYNEQFF.

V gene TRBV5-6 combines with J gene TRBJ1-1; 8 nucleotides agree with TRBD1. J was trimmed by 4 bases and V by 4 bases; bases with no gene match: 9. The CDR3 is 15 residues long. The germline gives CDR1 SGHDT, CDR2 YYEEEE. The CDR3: CASSQGQGLITEAFF. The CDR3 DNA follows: TGTGCCAGCAGCCAAGGACAGGGATTGATCACTGAAGCTTTCTTT. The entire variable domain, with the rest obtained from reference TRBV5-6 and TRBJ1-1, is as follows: DAGVTQSPTHLIKTRGQQVTLRCSPKSGHDTVSWYQQALGQGPQFIFQYYEEEERQRGNFPDRFSGHQFPNYSSELNVNALLLGDSALYLCASSQGQGLITEAFFGQGTRLTVV.

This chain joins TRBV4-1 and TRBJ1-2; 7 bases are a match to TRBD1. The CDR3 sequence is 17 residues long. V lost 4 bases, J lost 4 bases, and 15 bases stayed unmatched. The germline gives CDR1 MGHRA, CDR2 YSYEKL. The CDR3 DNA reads TGCGCCAGCAGCCCCCCATGGGTGAGGGGGCAGGCCTATGGCTACACCTTC. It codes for CASSPPWVRGQAYGYTF.

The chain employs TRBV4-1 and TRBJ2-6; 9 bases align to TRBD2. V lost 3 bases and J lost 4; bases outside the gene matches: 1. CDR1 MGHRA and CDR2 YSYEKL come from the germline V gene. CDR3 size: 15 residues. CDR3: CASSQREGGANVLTF. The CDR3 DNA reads TGCGCCAGCAGCCAGCGGGAGGGGGGGGCCAACGTCCTGACTTTC.

The CDR3 loop is CASSSLTAGVTGELFF. DNA for the CDR3: TGTGCCAGCAGCTCCCTCACAGCGGGAGTCACCGGGGAGCTGTTTTTT. This chain joins TRBV7-6 and TRBJ2-2; 8 positions agree with TRBD2. CDR3 length: 16 residues. V gave up 4 bases and J gave up 4 bases; unmatched junction bases: 8. From germline, CDR1 is SGHVS and CDR2 FNYEAQ.

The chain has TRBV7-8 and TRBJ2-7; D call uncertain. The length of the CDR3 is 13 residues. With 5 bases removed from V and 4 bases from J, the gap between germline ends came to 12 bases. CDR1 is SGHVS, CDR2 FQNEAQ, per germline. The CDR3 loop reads CASSNPLNYEQYF. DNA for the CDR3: TGTGCCAGCAGCAATCCACTAAATTACGAGCAGTACTTC. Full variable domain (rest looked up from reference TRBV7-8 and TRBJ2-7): GAGVSQSPRYKVAKRGQDVALRCDPISGHVSLFWYQQALGQGPEFLTYFQNEAQLDKSGLPSDRFFAERPEGSVSTLKIQRTQQEDSAVYLCASSNPLNYEQYFGPGTRLTVT.

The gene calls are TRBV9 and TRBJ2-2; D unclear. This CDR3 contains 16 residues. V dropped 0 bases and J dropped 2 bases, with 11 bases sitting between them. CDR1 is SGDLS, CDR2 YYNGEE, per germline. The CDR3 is CASSVDGHTNTGELFF. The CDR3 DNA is TGTGCCAGCAGCGTAGATGGTCACACAAACACCGGGGAGCTGTTTTTT.

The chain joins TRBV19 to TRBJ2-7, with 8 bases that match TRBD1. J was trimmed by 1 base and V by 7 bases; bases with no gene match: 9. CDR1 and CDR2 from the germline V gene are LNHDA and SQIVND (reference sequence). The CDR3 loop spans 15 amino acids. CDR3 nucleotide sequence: TGTGCCAGTACTACGACCGGGACAGGTTCCTACGAGCAGTACTTC. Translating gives CASTTTGTGSYEQYF.

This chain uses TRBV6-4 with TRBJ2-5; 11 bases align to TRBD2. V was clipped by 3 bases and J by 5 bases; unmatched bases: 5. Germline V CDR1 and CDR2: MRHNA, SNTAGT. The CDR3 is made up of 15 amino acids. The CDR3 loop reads CASSELAGEGETQYF. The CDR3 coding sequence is TGTGCCAGCAGTGAACTAGCGGGAGAGGGGGAGACCCAGTACTTC.

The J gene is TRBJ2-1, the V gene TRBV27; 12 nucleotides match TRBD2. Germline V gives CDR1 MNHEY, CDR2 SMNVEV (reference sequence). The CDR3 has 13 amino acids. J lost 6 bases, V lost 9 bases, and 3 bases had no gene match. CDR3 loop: CASRLAGVNEQFF. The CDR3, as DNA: TGTGCCAGTCGACTAGCGGGAGTCAATGAGCAGTTCTTC.

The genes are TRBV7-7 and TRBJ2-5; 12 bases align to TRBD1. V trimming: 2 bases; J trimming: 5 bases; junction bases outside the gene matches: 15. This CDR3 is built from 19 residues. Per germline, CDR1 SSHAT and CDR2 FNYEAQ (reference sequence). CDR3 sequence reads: CASSLSGSTGTGGGETQYF. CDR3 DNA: TGTGCCAGCAGCTTAAGTGGATCCACCGGGACAGGGGGCGGCGAGACCCAGTACTTC.